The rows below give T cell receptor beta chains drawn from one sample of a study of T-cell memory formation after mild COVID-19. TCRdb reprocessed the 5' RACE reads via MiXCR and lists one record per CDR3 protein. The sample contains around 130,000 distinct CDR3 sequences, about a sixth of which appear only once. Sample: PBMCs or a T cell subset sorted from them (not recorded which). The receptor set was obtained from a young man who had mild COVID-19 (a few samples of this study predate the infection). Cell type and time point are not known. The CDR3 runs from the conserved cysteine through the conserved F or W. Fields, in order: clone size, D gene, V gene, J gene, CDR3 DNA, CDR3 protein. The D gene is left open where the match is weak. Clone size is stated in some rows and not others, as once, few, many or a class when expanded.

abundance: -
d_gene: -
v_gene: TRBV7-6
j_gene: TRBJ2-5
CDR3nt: TGTGCCAGCAGCTTAGTCGCGGGGGCAACAGAGACCCAGTACTTC
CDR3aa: CASSLVAGATETQYF

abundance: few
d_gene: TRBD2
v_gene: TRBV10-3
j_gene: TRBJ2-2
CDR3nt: TGTGCCATCAGTGAGCGGGGGGGCAATGACGGGGAGCTGTTTTTT
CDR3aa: CAISERGGNDGELFF

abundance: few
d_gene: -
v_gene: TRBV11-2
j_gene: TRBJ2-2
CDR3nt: TGTGCCAGCAGCTTAGTTTGGCGGGGTCGGGTGAACACCGGGGAGCTGTTTTTT
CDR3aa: CASSLVWRGRVNTGELFF

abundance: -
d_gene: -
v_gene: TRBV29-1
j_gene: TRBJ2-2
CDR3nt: TGCAGCGTTGTTGGGCAGAACACCGGGGAGCTGTTTTTT
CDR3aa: CSVVGQNTGELFF

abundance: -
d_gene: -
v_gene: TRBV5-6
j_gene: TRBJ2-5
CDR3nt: TGTGCCAGCAGTCGCGACCAATCGGCCCAGTACTTC
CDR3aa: CASSRDQSAQYF

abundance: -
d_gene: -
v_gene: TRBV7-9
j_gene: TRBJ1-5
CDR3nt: TGTGCCAGCAGCTTAGAGCAGGGACCTGATCAGCCCCAGCATTTT
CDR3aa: CASSLEQGPDQPQHF

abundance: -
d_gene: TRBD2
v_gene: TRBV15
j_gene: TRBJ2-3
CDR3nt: TGTGCCACCAGCATCCGGCGGGGGGTCTCTGATACGCAGTATTTT
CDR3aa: CATSIRRGVSDTQYF

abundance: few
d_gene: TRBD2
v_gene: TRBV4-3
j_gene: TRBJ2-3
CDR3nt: TGCGCCAGCAGCCAAGGGACTAGCCGCACAGATACGCAGTATTTT
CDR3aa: CASSQGTSRTDTQYF

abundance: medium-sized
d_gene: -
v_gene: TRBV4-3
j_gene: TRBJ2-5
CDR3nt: TGCGCCAGCAGCCAAGATCGGGATAGGGAGACCCAGTACTTC
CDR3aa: CASSQDRDRETQYF

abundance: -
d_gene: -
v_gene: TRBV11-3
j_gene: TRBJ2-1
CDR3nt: TGTGCCAGCAGCTTAGGAGGGGGTTTAATCAATGAGCAGTTCTTC
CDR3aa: CASSLGGGLINEQFF

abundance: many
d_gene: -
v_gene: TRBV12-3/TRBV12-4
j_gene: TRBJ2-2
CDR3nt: TGTGCCAGCAGTTTGGTGGGCACCGGGGAGCTGTTTTTT
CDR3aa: CASSLVGTGELFF

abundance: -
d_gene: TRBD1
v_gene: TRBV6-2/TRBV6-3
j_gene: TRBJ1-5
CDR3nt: TGTGCCAGCAGTTACAGGGACAGCCTTCAGCCCCAGCATTTT
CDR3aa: CASSYRDSLQPQHF

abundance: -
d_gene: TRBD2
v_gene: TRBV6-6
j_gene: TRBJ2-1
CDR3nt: TGTGCCAGCAGACCGGGACTAGCTAGCTCCTACAATGAGCAGTTCTTC
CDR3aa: CASRPGLASSYNEQFF

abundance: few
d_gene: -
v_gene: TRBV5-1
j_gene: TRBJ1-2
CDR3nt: TGCGCCAGCAGCTTCGAACAGAATGGCTACACCTTC
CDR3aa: CASSFEQNGYTF

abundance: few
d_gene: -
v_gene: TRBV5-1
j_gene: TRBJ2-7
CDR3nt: TGCGCCAGCAGCCCGGGACACGTCTACGAGCAGTACTTC
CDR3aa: CASSPGHVYEQYF

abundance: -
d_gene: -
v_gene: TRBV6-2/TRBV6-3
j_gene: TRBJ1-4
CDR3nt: TGTGCCAGCAGTTACTCTATCGGAGATAATGAAAAACTGTTTTTT
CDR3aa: CASSYSIGDNEKLFF

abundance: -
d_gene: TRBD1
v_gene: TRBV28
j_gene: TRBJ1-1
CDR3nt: TGTGCCAGCAGTCCCGGCGATAGTAGTAGGGGGCTTGAAGCTTTCTTT
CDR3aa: CASSPGDSSRGLEAFF

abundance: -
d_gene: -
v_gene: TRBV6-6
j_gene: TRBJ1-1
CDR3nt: TGTGCCAGCAGTTACGGGGGGACAATGGAGGAAGCTTTCTTT
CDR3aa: CASSYGGTMEEAFF

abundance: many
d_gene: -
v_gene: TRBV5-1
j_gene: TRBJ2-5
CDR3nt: TGCGCCAGCAGCTTGACAGGCCTGGGGGAGACCCAGTACTTC
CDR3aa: CASSLTGLGETQYF

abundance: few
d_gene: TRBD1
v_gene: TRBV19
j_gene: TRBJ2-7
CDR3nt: TGTGCCACCCGGGACAGCTACTACGAGCAGTACTTC
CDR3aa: CATRDSYYEQYF

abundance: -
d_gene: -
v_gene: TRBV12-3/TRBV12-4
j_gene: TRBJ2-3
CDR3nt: TGTGCCAGCAGGATCACAGATACGCAGTATTTT
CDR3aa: CASRITDTQYF

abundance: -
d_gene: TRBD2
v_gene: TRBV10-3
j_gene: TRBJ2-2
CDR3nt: TGTGCCATCAATCTAGCGGATAACACCGGGGAGCTGTTTTTT
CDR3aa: CAINLADNTGELFF

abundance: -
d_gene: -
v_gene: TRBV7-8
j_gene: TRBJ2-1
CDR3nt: TGTGCCAGCAGCCAAGGAGGGGATCTAAATGAGCAGTTCTTC
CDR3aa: CASSQGGDLNEQFF

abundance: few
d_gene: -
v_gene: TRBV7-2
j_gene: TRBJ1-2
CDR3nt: TGTGCCAGCAGCTCCTTCGTTACCGGCCCCTATGGCTACACCTTC
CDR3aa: CASSSFVTGPYGYTF

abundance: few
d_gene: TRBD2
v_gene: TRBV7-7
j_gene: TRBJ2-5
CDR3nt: TGTGCCAGCAGTGCGGGGGGGATTCAAGAGACCCAGTACTTC
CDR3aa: CASSAGGIQETQYF

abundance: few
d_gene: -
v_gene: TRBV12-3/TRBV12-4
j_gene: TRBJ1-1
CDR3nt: TGTGCCAGCAGCCCTGGGGGGGACTACACTGAAGCTTTCTTT
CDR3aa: CASSPGGDYTEAFF